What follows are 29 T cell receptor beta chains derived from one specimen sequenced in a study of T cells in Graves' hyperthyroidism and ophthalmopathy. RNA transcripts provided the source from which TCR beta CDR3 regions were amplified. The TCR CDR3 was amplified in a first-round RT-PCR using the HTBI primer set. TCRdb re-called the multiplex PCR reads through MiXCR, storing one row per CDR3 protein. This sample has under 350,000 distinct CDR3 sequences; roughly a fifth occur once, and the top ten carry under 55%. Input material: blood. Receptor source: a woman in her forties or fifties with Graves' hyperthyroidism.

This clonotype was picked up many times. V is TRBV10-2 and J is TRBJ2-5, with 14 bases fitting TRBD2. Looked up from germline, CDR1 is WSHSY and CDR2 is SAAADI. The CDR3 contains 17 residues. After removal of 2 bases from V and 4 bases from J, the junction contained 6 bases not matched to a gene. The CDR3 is CASSEGLAGGQGETQYF. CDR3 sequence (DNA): TGCGCCAGCAGTGAGGGACTAGCGGGGGGCCAGGGAGAGACCCAGTACTTC.

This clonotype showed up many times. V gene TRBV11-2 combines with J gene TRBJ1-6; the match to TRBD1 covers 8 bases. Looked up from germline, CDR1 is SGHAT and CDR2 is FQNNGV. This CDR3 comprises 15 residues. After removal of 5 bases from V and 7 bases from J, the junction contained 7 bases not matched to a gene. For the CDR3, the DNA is TGTGCCAGCAGCATTCTGACAGGGGCGAATTCACCCCTCCACTTT. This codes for CASSILTGANSPLHF.

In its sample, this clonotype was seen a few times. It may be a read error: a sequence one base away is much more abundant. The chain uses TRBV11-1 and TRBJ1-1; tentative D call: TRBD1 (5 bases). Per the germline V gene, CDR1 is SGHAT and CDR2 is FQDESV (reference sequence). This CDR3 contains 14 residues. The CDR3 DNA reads TGTGCCAGCAACTTAGCTGAGGGGTCCACTGAAGCTTTCTTT. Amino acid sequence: CASNLAEGSTEAFF.

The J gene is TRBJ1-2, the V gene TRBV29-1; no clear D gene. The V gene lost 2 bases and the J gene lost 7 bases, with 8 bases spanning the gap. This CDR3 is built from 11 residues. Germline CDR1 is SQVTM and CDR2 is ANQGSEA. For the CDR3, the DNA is TGCAGCGTTGAACACTGGGGTGGCTACACCTTC. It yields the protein CSVEHWGGYTF.

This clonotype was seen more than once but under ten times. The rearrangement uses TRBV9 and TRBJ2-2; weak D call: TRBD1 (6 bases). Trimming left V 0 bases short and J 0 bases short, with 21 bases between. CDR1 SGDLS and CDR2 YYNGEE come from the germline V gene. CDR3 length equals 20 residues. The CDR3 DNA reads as TGTGCCAGCAGCGTAGTTTGGGCAGGACCAGGGGCTTCGAACACCGGGGAGCTGTTTTTT. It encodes CASSVVWAGPGASNTGELFF.

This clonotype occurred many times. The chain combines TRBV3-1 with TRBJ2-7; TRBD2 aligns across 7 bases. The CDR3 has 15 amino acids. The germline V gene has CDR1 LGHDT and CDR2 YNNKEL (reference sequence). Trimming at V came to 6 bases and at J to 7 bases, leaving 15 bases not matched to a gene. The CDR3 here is CASRGDSSGAGEQYF. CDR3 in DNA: TGTGCCAGCAGGGGGGACTCTAGCGGCGCGGGGGAGCAGTACTTC.

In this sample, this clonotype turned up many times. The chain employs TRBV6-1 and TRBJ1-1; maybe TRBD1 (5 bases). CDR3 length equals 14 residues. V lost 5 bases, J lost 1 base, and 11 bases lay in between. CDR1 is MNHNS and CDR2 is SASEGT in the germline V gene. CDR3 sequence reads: CASSFRDGNTEAFF. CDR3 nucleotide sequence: TGTGCCAGCAGTTTCAGGGACGGGAACACTGAAGCTTTCTTT.

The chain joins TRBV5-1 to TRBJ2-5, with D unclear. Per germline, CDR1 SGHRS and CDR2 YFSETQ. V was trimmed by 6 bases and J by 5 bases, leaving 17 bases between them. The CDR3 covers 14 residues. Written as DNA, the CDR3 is TGCGCCAGCACCAAAGCGACGAAAACGGAGACCCAGTACTTC. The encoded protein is CASTKATKTETQYF.

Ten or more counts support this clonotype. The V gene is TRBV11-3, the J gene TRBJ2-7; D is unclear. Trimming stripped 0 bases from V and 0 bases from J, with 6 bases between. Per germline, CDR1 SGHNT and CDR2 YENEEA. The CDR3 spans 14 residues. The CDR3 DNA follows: TGTGCCAGCAGCTTAGATCTAAGCTCCTACGAGCAGTACTTC. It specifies CASSLDLSSYEQYF.

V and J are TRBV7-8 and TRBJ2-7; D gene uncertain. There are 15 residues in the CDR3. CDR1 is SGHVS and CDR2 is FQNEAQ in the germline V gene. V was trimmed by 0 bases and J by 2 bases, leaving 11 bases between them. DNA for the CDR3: TGTGCCAGCAGCTTAGCGAACAGAGGAGCCTACGAGCAGTACTTC. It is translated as CASSLANRGAYEQYF.

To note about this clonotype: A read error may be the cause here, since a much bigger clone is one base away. CDR3 in amino acids: CASSLVAGVDTGEPFF. CDR3 in DNA: TGTGCCAGCAGCTTGGTAGCGGGAGTAGACACCGGGGAGCCGTTTTTT. The V call is TRBV5-8, the J call TRBJ2-2; 9 positions match TRBD2. CDR3 size: 16 residues. CDR1 is SGHTS and CDR2 is YDEGEE in the germline V gene.

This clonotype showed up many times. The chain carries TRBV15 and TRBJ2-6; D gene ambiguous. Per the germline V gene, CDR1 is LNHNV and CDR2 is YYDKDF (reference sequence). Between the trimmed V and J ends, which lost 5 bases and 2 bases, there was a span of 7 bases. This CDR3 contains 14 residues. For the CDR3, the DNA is TGTGCCACCAGCTTTGGAGCTGGGGCCAACGTCCTGACTTTC. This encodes CATSFGAGANVLTF.

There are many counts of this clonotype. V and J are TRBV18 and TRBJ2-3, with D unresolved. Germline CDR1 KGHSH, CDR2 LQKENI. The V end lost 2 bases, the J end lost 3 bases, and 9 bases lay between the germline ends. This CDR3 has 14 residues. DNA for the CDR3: TGTGCCAGCTCACCAGTTCCAGGAACAGATACGCAGTATTTT. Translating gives CASSPVPGTDTQYF.

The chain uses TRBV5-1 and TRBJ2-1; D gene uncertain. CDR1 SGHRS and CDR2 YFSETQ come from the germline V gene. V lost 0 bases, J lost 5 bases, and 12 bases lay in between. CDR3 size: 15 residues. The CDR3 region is CASSLVSSRNNEQFF. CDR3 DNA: TGCGCCAGCAGCTTGGTTTCGAGCAGAAACAATGAGCAGTTCTTC.

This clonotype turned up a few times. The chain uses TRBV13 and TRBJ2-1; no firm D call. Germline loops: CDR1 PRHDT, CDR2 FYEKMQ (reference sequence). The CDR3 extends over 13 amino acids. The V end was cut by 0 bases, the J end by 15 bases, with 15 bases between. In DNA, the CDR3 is TGTGCCAGCAGCTTAGGGCTGGGCTCACCGTCGTTCTTC. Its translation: CASSLGLGSPSFF.

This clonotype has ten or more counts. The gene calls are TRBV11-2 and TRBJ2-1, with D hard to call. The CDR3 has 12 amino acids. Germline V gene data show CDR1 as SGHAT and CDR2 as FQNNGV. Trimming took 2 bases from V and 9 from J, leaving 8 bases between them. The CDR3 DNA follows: TGTGCCAGCAGCTTATTGGGCCTTGAGCAGTTCTTC. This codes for CASSLLGLEQFF.

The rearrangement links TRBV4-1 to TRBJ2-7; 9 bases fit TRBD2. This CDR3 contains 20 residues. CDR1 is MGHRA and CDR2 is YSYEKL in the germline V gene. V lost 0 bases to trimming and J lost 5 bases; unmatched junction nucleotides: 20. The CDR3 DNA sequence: TGCGCCAGCAGCCAAGATTCGGGCAGGGGGTTCTCGGCTAGCGGGAACGAGCAGTACTTC. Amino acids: CASSQDSGRGFSASGNEQYF.

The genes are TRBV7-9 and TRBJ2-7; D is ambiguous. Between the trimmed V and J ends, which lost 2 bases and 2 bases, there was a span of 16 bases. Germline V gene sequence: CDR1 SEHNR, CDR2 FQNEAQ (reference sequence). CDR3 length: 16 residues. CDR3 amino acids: CASSLSGETDPYEQYF. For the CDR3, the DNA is TGTGCCAGCAGCTTAAGTGGTGAGACGGACCCCTACGAGCAGTACTTC.

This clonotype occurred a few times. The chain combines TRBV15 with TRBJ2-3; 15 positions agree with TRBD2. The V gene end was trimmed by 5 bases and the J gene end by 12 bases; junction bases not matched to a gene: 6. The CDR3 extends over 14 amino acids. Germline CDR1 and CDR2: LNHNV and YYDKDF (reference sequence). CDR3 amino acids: CATSPRTSGRVQYF. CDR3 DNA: TGTGCCACCAGCCCGCGGACTAGCGGGAGGGTACAGTATTTT.

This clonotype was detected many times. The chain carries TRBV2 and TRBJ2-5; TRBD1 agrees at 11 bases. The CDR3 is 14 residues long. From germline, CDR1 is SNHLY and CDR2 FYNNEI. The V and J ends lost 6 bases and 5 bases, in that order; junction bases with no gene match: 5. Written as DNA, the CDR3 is TGTGCCAGCAGAGGACAGGGGGCATATGAGACCCAGTACTTC. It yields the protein CASRGQGAYETQYF.

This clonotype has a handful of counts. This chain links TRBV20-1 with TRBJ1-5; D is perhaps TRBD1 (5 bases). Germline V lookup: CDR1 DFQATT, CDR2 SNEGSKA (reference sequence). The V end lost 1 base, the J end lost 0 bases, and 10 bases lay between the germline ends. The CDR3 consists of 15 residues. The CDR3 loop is CSARGRGLSNQPQHF. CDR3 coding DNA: TGCAGTGCTAGAGGTAGGGGTCTTAGCAATCAGCCCCAGCATTTT.

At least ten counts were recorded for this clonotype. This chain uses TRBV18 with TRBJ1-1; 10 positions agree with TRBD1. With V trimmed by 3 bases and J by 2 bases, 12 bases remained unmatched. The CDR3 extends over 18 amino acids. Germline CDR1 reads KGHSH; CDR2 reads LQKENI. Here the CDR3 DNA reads TGTGCCAGCTCACCCCCAGACAGGGGGCTTCTTGTTAACACTGAAGCTTTCTTT. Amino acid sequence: CASSPPDRGLLVNTEAFF. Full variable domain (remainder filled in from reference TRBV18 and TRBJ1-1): NAGVMQNPRHLVRRRGQEARLRCSPMKGHSHVYWYRQLPEEGLKFMVYLQKENIIDESGMPKERFSAEFPKEGPSILRIQQVVRGDSAAYFCASSPPDRGLLVNTEAFFGQGTRLTVV.

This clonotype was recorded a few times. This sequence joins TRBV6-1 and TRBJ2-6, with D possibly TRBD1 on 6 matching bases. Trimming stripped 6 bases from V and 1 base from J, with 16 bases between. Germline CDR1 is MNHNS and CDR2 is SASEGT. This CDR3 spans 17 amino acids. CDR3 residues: CASSLNKRGSGANVLTF. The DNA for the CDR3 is TGTGCCAGCAGCCTAAATAAGAGGGGGTCTGGGGCCAACGTCCTGACTTTC.

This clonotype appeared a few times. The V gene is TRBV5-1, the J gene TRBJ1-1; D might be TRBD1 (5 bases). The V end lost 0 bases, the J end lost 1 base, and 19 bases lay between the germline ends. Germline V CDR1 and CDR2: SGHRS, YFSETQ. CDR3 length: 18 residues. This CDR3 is CASSLGGGGARRNTEAFF. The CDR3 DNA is TGCGCCAGCAGCTTGGGGGGGGGTGGGGCCAGGCGGAACACTGAAGCTTTCTTT.

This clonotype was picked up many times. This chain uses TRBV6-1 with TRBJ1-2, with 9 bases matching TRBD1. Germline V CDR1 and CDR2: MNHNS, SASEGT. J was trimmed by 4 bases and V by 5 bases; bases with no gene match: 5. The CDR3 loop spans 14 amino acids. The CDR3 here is CASSQTGGPYGYTF. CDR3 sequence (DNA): TGTGCCAGCAGTCAGACAGGGGGTCCCTATGGCTACACCTTC.

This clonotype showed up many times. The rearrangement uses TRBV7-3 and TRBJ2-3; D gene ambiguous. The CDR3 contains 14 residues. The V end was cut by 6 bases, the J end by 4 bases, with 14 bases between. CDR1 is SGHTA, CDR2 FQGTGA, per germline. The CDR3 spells CASSSYGTADTQYF. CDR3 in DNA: TGTGCCAGCAGTTCATACGGTACCGCAGATACGCAGTATTTT. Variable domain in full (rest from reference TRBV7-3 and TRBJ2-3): GAGVSQTPSNKVTEKGKYVELRCDPISGHTALYWYRQSLGQGPEFLIYFQGTGAADDSGLPNDRFFAVRPEGSVSTLKIQRTERGDSAVYLCASSSYGTADTQYFGPGTRLTVL.

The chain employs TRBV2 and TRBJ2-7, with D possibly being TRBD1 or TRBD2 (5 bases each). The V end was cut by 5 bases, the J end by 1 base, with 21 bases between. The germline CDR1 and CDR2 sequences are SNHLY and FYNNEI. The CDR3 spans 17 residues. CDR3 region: CASSKIDPGRGSYEQYF. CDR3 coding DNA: TGTGCCAGCAGTAAAATTGATCCGGGACGGGGATCCTACGAGCAGTACTTC.

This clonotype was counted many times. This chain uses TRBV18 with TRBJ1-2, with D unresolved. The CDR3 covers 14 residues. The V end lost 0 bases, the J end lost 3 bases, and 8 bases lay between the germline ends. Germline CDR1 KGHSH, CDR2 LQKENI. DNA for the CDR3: TGTGCCAGCTCACCACCGACCACGTACTATGGCTACACCTTC. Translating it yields CASSPPTTYYGYTF.

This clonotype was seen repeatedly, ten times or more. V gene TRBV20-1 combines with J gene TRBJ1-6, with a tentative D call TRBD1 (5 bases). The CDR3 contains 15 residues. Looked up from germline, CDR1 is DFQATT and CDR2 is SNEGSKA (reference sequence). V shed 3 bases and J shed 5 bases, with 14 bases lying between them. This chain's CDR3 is CSASPSAGNNSPLHF. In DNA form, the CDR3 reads TGCAGTGCTAGCCCCTCCGCAGGGAATAATTCACCCCTCCACTTT.